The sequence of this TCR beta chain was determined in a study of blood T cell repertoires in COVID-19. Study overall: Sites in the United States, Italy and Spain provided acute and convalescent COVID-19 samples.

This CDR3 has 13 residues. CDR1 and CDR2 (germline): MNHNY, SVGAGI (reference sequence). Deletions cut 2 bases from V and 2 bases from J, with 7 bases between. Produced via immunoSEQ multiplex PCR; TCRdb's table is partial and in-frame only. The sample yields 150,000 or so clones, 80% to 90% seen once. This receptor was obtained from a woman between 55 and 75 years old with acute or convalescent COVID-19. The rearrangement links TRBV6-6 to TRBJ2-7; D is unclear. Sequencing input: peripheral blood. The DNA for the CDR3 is TGTGCCAGCAGTTACGGGCCGACCTACGAGCAGTACTTC. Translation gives CASSYGPTYEQYF.